These T cell receptor beta chains were read from a single sample in a study of Ad26.COV2.S vaccination and SARS-CoV-2 variants. Assay used: immunoSEQ multiplex PCR; TCRdb lists only in-frame clones, some missing. This table holds about 480,000 clones, around 85% found once. The sequencing here drew on peripheral blood, taken in a trial of Ad26.COV2.S vaccine versus placebo. The receptors were gathered from a person aged 18-60 years who received the Ad26.COV2.S COVID-19 vaccine or a placebo. Both conserved end residues are part of each CDR3. The D gene is left open where the match is weak. Clone size appears in some rows only: once, few, many, or a class for an expanded clone.

j_call | d_call | v_call | clone_size | cdr3_length | cdr3_aa | cdr3_nt
TRBJ2-5 | NA | TRBV7-2 | NA | 14 | CASSLYGGGETQYF | TGTGCCAGCAGCTTATATGGTGGGGGGGAGACCCAGTACTTC
TRBJ1-6 | TRBD1 | TRBV23-1 | NA | 14 | CANRQTGATSPLHF | TGCGCCAACCGGCAAACAGGGGCGACATCACCCCTCCACTTT
TRBJ2-7 | NA | TRBV6-2/TRBV6-3 | NA | 11 | CASSPAYEQYF | TGTGCCAGCAGCCCGGCCTACGAGCAGTACTTC
TRBJ1-5 | NA | TRBV27 | NA | 13 | CASSPTRVQPQHF | TGTGCCAGCAGTCCTACCCGGGTTCAGCCCCAGCATTTT
TRBJ2-3 | NA | TRBV7-2 | NA | 14 | CASSLDHREDTQYF | TGTGCCAGCAGCTTAGACCACAGGGAGGATACGCAGTATTTT
TRBJ1-6 | TRBD1 | TRBV9 | few | 15 | CASSDRTGDNSPLHF | TGTGCCAGCAGCGACCGGACAGGGGATAATTCACCCCTCCACTTT
TRBJ2-6 | TRBD2 | TRBV5-6 | NA | 19 | CASSSLGLAGGAGANVLTF | TGTGCCAGCAGCTCCCTAGGACTAGCGGGAGGGGCTGGGGCCAACGTCCTGACTTTC
TRBJ2-5 | NA | TRBV19 | NA | 16 | CASSIERVRVAETQYF | TGTGCCAGTAGTATCGAGAGGGTCAGGGTGGCGGAGACCCAGTACTTC
TRBJ2-1 | TRBD2 | TRBV4-2 | NA | 19 | CASSQSPNIAGVHYNEQFF | TGTGCCAGCAGCCAAAGTCCCAATATAGCGGGAGTTCATTACAATGAGCAGTTCTTC
TRBJ2-5 | NA | TRBV6-2/TRBV6-3 | NA | 12 | CASSYSIETQYF | TGTGCCAGCAGTTACTCGATTGAAACCCAGTACTTC
TRBJ1-2 | NA | TRBV2 | few | 13 | CASRAAGAYGYTF | TGTGCCAGCCGGGCCGCGGGCGCATATGGCTACACCTTC
TRBJ2-1 | TRBD2 | TRBV3-1/TRBV3-2 | NA | 17 | CASSRPKTSGRADEQFF | TGTGCCAGCAGCCGACCAAAGACTAGCGGGAGGGCTGATGAGCAGTTCTTC
TRBJ1-6 | NA | TRBV30 | NA | 15 | CAWSTQGPYNSPLHF | TGTGCCTGGAGTACCCAGGGGCCCTATAATTCACCCCTCCACTTT
TRBJ1-1 | NA | TRBV2 | NA | 12 | CASGGHFGEAFF | TGTGCCAGCGGGGGACATTTCGGTGAAGCTTTCTTT
TRBJ1-2 | NA | TRBV27 | NA | 13 | CASSFGQGYGYTF | TGTGCCAGCAGTTTTGGCCAGGGGTATGGCTACACCTTC
TRBJ1-1 | NA | TRBV18 | NA | 15 | CASSPRPGANTEAFF | TGTGCCAGCTCACCACGACCAGGAGCGAACACTGAAGCTTTCTTT
TRBJ2-1 | NA | TRBV4-3 | NA | 13 | CASSQLPPHEQFF | TGCGCCAGCAGCCAATTGCCGCCCCATGAGCAGTTCTTC
TRBJ1-4 | NA | TRBV2 | many | 14 | CASSWQELNEKLFF | TGTGCCAGCAGTTGGCAGGAGCTGAATGAAAAACTGTTTTTT
TRBJ2-3 | TRBD2 | TRBV10-3 | NA | 18 | CAISESNSTSGSTDTQYF | TGTGCCATCAGTGAGTCGAACTCGACTAGCGGGAGCACAGATACGCAGTATTTT
TRBJ2-1 | NA | TRBV27 | NA | 12 | CASSFPSGKQFF | TGTGCCAGCAGCTTTCCGTCGGGTAAGCAGTTCTTC
TRBJ1-5 | TRBD1 | TRBV30 | NA | 15 | CAWSTKGGSNQPQHF | TGTGCCTGGAGTACAAAAGGGGGCAGCAATCAGCCCCAGCATTTT
TRBJ1-5 | NA | TRBV7-2 | NA | 12 | CASSSPDQPQHF | TGTGCCAGCAGCTCTCCGGACCAGCCCCAGCATTTT
TRBJ2-1 | NA | TRBV10-3 | NA | 12 | CAIGLTGTEQFF | TGTGCCATCGGCCTAACCGGGACGGAGCAGTTCTTC
TRBJ1-2 | NA | TRBV10-3 | NA | 12 | CAISESNLGYTF | TGTGCCATCAGTGAGTCTAACTTGGGCTACACCTTC
TRBJ1-1 | NA | TRBV12-5 | NA | 16 | CASGLARGGADTEAFF | TGTGCTAGTGGTTTGGCCCGGGGGGGCGCAGACACTGAAGCTTTCTTT
TRBJ2-3 | NA | TRBV7-2 | NA | 15 | CASAENLGRTDTQYF | TGTGCCAGCGCCGAAAACTTAGGGCGCACAGATACGCAGTATTTT
TRBJ2-6 | TRBD1 | TRBV5-4 | NA | 17 | CASRQGALNSGANVLTF | TGTGCCAGCAGGCAGGGGGCGCTTAACTCTGGGGCCAACGTCCTGACTTTC
TRBJ2-3 | TRBD2 | TRBV28 | NA | 16 | CASSFAPAGAPDTQYF | TGTGCCAGCAGTTTTGCCCCAGCGGGAGCCCCAGATACGCAGTATTTT
TRBJ2-2 | TRBD2 | TRBV5-1 | NA | 17 | CASSLDSGSLVTGELFF | TGCGCCAGCAGCTTGGATAGCGGGAGTTTGGTCACCGGGGAGCTGTTTTTT
TRBJ2-7 | TRBD2 | TRBV6-9 | NA | 15 | CASSGGSGSSYEQYF | TGTGCCAGCAGCGGGGGTAGCGGGAGTTCCTACGAGCAGTACTTC
TRBJ1-1 | TRBD1 | TRBV12-5 | NA | 14 | CASGSGQANTEAFF | TGTGCTAGTGGCTCGGGACAGGCGAACACTGAAGCTTTCTTT
TRBJ1-1 | TRBD1 | TRBV10-3 | once | 13 | CAISGQGSPTAFF | TGTGCCATCAGTGGACAGGGCTCCCCAACGGCTTTCTTT
TRBJ2-3 | NA | TRBV5-1 | NA | 16 | CASSSSQGRVTDTQYF | TGCGCCAGCAGCTCCTCCCAGGGTAGGGTGACAGATACGCAGTATTTT
TRBJ2-2 | NA | TRBV6-5 | NA | 15 | CASRPGRVNTGELFF | TGTGCCAGCAGACCCGGTAGGGTGAACACCGGGGAGCTGTTTTTT
TRBJ1-5 | TRBD1 | TRBV2 | NA | 14 | CASSRHRGGVPQHF | TGTGCCAGCAGTAGACACAGGGGAGGGGTACCCCAGCATTTT
TRBJ1-1 | NA | TRBV12-3/TRBV12-4 | few | 13 | CASSLGGFTEAFF | TGTGCCAGCAGTTTAGGCGGTTTCACTGAAGCTTTCTTT
TRBJ1-1 | NA | TRBV2 | NA | 15 | CASSEQAGRGTEAFF | TGTGCCAGCAGTGAACAGGCAGGGAGGGGAACTGAAGCTTTCTTT
TRBJ1-1 | NA | TRBV5-1 | NA | 14 | CASSSGGRNTEAFF | TGCGCCAGCAGCTCCGGGGGAAGGAACACTGAAGCTTTCTTT
TRBJ1-5 | NA | TRBV9 | NA | 13 | CASSVELGSPQHF | TGTGCCAGCAGCGTAGAGTTGGGGAGCCCCCAGCATTTT
TRBJ2-1 | NA | TRBV5-1 | NA | 15 | CASSQQPPPNYEQFF | TGCGCCAGCAGCCAACAGCCGCCCCCCAACTATGAGCAGTTCTTC
TRBJ2-2 | NA | TRBV7-2 | few | 14 | CASSLPRPTGELFF | TGTGCCAGCAGCCTCCCACGACCCACCGGGGAGCTGTTTTTT
TRBJ2-3 | NA | TRBV28 | NA | 16 | CASSFRGGQNTDTQYF | TGTGCCAGCAGTTTTCGTGGCGGGCAGAACACAGATACGCAGTATTTT
TRBJ1-5 | TRBD1 | TRBV9 | once | 14 | CASSKTGGYQPQHF | TGTGCCAGCAGCAAGACAGGGGGCTATCAGCCCCAGCATTTT
TRBJ2-7 | TRBD2 | TRBV7-2 | NA | 17 | CASSLRASGTKTYEQYF | TGTGCCAGCAGCTTAAGGGCTAGCGGGACCAAGACCTACGAGCAGTACTTC
TRBJ1-2 | NA | TRBV6-5 | NA | 13 | CASSYSGAHGYTF | TGTGCCAGCAGTTATTCAGGGGCCCATGGCTACACCTTC
TRBJ2-3 | NA | TRBV20-1 | NA | 14 | CSASNLGNGDTQYF | TGCAGTGCTAGTAATCTGGGGAATGGGGATACGCAGTATTTT
TRBJ2-1 | TRBD2 | TRBV27 | NA | 16 | CASRARVGRVYNEQFF | TGTGCCAGCAGGGCACGAGTCGGGAGGGTATACAATGAGCAGTTCTTC
TRBJ2-7 | NA | TRBV28 | NA | 17 | CASSFVGAGPRGYEQYF | TGTGCCAGCAGTTTTGTGGGCGCGGGACCCCGGGGATACGAGCAGTACTTC
TRBJ2-1 | TRBD2 | TRBV19 | NA | 17 | CASSDLWTSGGGNEQFF | TGTGCCAGTAGCGACCTTTGGACTAGCGGTGGAGGCAATGAGCAGTTCTTC
TRBJ1-1 | NA | TRBV6-5 | NA | 14 | CASSRDGPNTEAFF | TGTGCCAGCAGCCGGGACGGACCAAACACTGAAGCTTTCTTT
TRBJ2-1 | NA | TRBV7-3 | NA | 19 | CASSSYHVVGLTKGHEQFF | TGTGCCAGCAGCTCCTATCATGTCGTCGGGCTCACCAAGGGCCATGAGCAGTTCTTC
TRBJ1-2 | NA | TRBV12-3/TRBV12-4 | NA | 11 | CASSLLSGYTF | TGTGCCAGCAGTTTACTTTCTGGCTACACCTTC
TRBJ2-3 | NA | TRBV10-3 | NA | 15 | CATRRDSDESDTQYF | TGTGCCACCCGCCGGGACTCAGATGAATCAGATACGCAGTATTTT
TRBJ2-4 | NA | TRBV18 | NA | 16 | CASSPPTRIAKNIQYF | TGTGCCAGCTCACCACCCACACGGATAGCCAAAAACATTCAGTACTTC
TRBJ2-7 | NA | TRBV7-2 | NA | 13 | CASSWGRSTEQYF | TGTGCCAGCAGCTGGGGACGGTCTACGGAGCAGTACTTC
TRBJ1-1 | NA | TRBV28 | NA | 14 | CASSPMGMNTEAFF | TGTGCCAGCAGTCCCATGGGAATGAACACTGAAGCTTTCTTT
TRBJ2-1 | NA | TRBV4-2 | NA | 16 | CASSQDHASSYNEQFF | TGTGCCAGCAGCCAAGATCACGCGAGCTCCTACAATGAGCAGTTCTTC
TRBJ2-3 | TRBD2 | TRBV28 | NA | 18 | CASSSPNKREGSTDTQYF | TGTGCCAGCAGTTCACCCAACAAGCGGGAAGGTAGCACAGATACGCAGTATTTT